The 2 T cell receptor beta chains reported below all come from one sample, sequenced in a study of identical twins. A single record per CDR3 protein comes from TCRdb applying MiXCR to the 5' RACE reads. The sample lists hundreds of thousands of distinct CDR3 sequences, roughly 26% occurring once. These same data were also listed under a study on T cells expressing NK-cell markers.

The sample consisted of CD4+ T cells sorted from blood. These receptors originate from a woman aged 18-29 years in good health.

J is TRBJ2-3 and V is TRBV7-9, with TRBD2 as a possible D gene (6 bases). Trimming shortened V by 2 bases and J by 4 bases, and 16 bases separated the two germline ends. CDR3 size: 16 residues. From germline, CDR1 is SEHNR and CDR2 FQNEAQ (reference sequence). The chain's CDR3 is CASSLPPQGGSDTQYF. The CDR3 nucleotides read TGTGCCAGCAGCTTACCTCCCCAGGGAGGCTCAGATACGCAGTATTTT.

The sample holds many counts of this clonotype. The V call is TRBV12-3 or TRBV12-4, the J call TRBJ2-3; D perhaps matches TRBD1 (5 bases). Trimming shortened V by 4 bases and J by 3 bases, and 14 bases separated the two germline ends. CDR3 length: 15 amino acids. CDR3: CASSSQGIGTDTQYF. The CDR3 region has the DNA TGTGCCAGCAGTTCCCAGGGAATCGGGACAGATACGCAGTATTTT.